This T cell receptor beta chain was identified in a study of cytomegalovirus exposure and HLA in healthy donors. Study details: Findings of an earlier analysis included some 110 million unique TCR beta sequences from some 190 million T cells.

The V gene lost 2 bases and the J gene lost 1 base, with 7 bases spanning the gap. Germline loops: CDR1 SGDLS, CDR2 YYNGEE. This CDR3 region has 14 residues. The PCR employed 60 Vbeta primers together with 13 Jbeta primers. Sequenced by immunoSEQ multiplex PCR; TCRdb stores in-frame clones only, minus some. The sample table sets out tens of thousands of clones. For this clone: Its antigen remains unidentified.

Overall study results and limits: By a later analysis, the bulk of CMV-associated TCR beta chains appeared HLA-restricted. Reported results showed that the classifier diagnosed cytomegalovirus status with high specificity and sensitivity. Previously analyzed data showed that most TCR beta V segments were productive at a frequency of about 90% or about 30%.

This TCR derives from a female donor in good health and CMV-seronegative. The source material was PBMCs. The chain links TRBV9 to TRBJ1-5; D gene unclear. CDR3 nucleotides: TGTGCCAGCAGCGTCGAGGGCAGCAATCAGCCCCAGCATTTT. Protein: CASSVEGSNQPQHF.